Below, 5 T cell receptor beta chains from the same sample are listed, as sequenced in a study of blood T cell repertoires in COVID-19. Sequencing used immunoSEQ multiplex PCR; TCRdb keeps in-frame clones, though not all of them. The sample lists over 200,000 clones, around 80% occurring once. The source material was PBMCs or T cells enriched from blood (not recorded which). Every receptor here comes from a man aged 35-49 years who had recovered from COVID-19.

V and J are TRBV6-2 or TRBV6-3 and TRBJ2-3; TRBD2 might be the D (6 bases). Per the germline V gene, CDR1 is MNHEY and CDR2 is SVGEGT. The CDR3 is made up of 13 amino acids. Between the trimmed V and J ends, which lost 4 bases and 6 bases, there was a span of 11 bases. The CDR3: CASSFGGMDTQYF. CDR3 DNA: TGTGCCAGCAGTTTCGGAGGGATGGATACGCAGTATTTT.

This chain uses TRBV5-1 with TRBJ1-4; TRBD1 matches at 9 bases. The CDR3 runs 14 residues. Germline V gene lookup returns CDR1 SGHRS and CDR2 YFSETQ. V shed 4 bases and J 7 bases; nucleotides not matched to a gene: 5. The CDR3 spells CASSVQGAGEKLFF. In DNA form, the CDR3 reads TGCGCCAGCAGCGTACAGGGGGCAGGTGAAAAACTGTTTTTT.

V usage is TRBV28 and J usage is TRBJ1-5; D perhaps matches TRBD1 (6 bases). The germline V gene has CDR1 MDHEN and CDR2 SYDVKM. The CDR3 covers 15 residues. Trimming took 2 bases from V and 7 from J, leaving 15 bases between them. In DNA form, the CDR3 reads TGTGCCAGCAGTTTACCTACACAGGGATGGCAGCCCCAGCATTTT. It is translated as CASSLPTQGWQPQHF.

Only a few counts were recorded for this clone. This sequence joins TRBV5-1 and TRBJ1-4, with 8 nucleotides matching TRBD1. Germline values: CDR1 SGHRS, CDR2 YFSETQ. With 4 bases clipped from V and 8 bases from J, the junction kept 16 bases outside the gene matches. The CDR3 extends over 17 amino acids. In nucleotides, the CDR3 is TGCGCCAGCAGCCCATTTCTGGATGGACAGGGTCGCGAAAAACTGTTTTTT. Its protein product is CASSPFLDGQGREKLFF.

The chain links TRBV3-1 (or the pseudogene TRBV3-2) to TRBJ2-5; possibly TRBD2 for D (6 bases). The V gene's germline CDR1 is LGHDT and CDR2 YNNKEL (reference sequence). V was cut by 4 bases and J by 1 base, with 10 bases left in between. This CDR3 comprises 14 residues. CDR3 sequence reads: CASSPTSSQETQYF. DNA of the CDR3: TGTGCCAGCAGCCCTACTAGCTCCCAAGAGACCCAGTACTTC.